This entry features one T cell receptor beta chain sequence. Its antigen is currently not known. No much larger clone exists at a distance of one base, and base qualities are not known. This sample stems from a study of CD8+ T cells in alopecia areata (dated by TCRdb to the late 2010s). Concerning the study at large: The study used high-throughput TCRbeta sequencing to examine T cell clonal expansion in alopecia areata, in both the C3H/HeJ mouse model and human patients. On the human side, TCRbeta sequencing was run on scalp tissue and on sorted CD4+ and CD8+ peripheral blood T cells from healthy controls and from alopecia areata patients with either patchy or totalis/universalis disease. Scalp clonality was compared among normal scalp (n=4), patchy alopecia areata scalp (n=8), and alopecia totalis/universalis scalp (n=8). RNA came from the PAXgene miRNA kit for fixed scalp, the miRNeasy kit for PBMCs, and the RNeasy kit for mouse skin. TCRbeta CDR3 regions were amplified by immunoSEQ multiplex PCR with 35 Vbeta forward and 13 Jbeta reverse primers. Here is what the overall study found, with its caveats: Scalp TCR repertoire analysis is complicated because resident alphabeta T cells in normal human skin are also sequenced, whereas mouse skin is dominated by gammadelta T cells. Higher clonality and more expanded CD8+ clones were observed in lesional scalp than in normal scalp, particularly in alopecia totalis/universalis, a finding suggestive of antigenic drive. Compared with mice, TCR sequences shared between patients were less clear, possibly partly because of HLA diversity across the patient population.

In roughly five patients from the biomarker study, CD4+ cells were sorted further to obtain CD25+CD127- cells. Lesional scalp punch biopsies and peripheral blood were collected from alopecia areata patients. PBMCs were separated by density centrifugation and stained for CD3, CD4 and CD8, after which CD4+ and CD8+ T cells were sorted on a FACSAria. As part of a multicenter biomarker study, untreated alopecia areata patients were recruited. The receptor library was made with the immunoSEQ multiplex PCR assay. To provide template for TCR sequencing, every sample had RNA extracted and reverse transcribed into cDNA. First-strand cDNA was synthesized using SuperScript III with a 2:1 mix of oligo-dT and random hexamers. A synthetic immune receptor repertoire was used to measure amplification bias, and any remaining bias was corrected computationally. On the study's bioinformatics: Raw reads were preprocessed to remove errors, and CDR3 was defined according to IMGT conventions as the region from the conserved cysteine to phenylalanine. Clonality was calculated as 1 minus Shannon entropy normalized by log2 of the number of productive unique TCRs. Whether each scalp clone was CD4 or CD8 was inferred by checking scalp TCRbeta sequences against the CD4 and CD8 repertoires from sorted blood. In TCRdb, the immuneACCESS table is reduced to in-frame sequences with V and J assigned. These tables do not hold every clone; where another copy was compared, an unresolved V gene accounts for under half, and the others remain unexplained. V and J calls and clone size are those listed in that table; D and trimming were worked out from the DNA. Across this sample there are under 40,000 clones, with around 57% seen only once. The top ten constitute more than 1.5% of the sample.

Sequenced input: CD4+ Tregs sorted from blood. This sequence was found in a human donor with alopecia areata.

The sequence in DNA is TGCGCCAGCAGCCAAGGGGGAGGGAAGCGGTCACCCCTCCACTTT. It specifies CASSQGGGKRSPLHF. The V and J genes are TRBV4-1 and TRBJ1-6, with an unclear D gene assignment. The junction carries 14 bases between V and J, which are trimmed by 1 base and 10 bases respectively. The CDR3 starts with the cysteine, ends with the phenylalanine, and has 15 residues. CDR3 DNA is the only sequence kept; it has 45 bases, read in frame from the first base. From the germline V gene, CDR1 is MGHRA and CDR2 is YSYEKL.